These T cell receptor beta chains were read from a single sample in a study of Graves' ophthalmopathy and Graves' hyperthyroidism. One entry per CDR3 protein, called by TCRdb with MiXCR from the multiplex PCR reads. The sample lists some 350,000 distinct CDR3 sequences, 17% occurring once. Sequencing used peripheral blood. The receptors here all came from an adult woman with stable Graves' hyperthyroidism. Both conserved end residues are part of each CDR3. Each record gives: clone size, J gene, V gene, D gene, CDR3 protein, CDR3 DNA. D genes are given only for firm matches. Size values are once, few and many counts, or a class for expanded clones, and some rows have none.

many TRBJ1-1 TRBV29-1 TRBD1 CSAGQVGTEAFF TGCAGCGCCGGACAGGTGGGGACTGAAGCTTTCTTT
many TRBJ2-5 TRBV29-1 TRBD1 CSVRQGSKQETQYF TGCAGCGTCAGACAGGGGAGTAAACAAGAGACCCAGTACTTC
few TRBJ2-5 TRBV4-1 TRBD2 CASSQYTGTSGQETQYF TGCGCCAGCAGCCAGTATACCGGGACTAGCGGACAAGAGACCCAGTACTTC
- TRBJ2-7 TRBV6-2/TRBV6-3 TRBD2 CASSYSPTTWTSGIYEQYF TGTGCCAGCAGTTACTCGCCTACTACGTGGACTAGCGGGATTTACGAGCAGTACTTC
- TRBJ2-7 TRBV7-9 TRBD1 CASRPGTATDYEQYF TGTGCCAGCAGGCCCGGGACAGCTACAGACTACGAGCAGTACTTC
many TRBJ1-5 TRBV28 - CASSLGDSQPVQGPQHF TGTGCCAGCAGTTTAGGTGACAGCCAACCGGTCCAAGGCCCCCAGCATTTT
many TRBJ2-7 TRBV6-2/TRBV6-3 - CASSPGRQAFYEQYF TGTGCCAGCAGTCCCGGGAGACAGGCTTTCTACGAGCAGTACTTC
many TRBJ2-6 TRBV7-2 - CASSLEIASGANVLTF TGTGCCAGCAGCTTAGAAATAGCCTCTGGGGCCAACGTCCTGACTTTC
- TRBJ2-7 TRBV30 TRBD1 CASDRESSYEQYF TGTGCCTCCGACAGGGAGAGCTCCTACGAGCAGTACTTC
few TRBJ2-5 TRBV4-2 - CASSQVEAETQYF TGTGCCAGCAGCCAAGTCGAGGCAGAGACCCAGTACTTC
few TRBJ1-2 TRBV3-1 - CASSPDSRNGYTF TGTGCCAGCAGCCCGGACAGTCGGAATGGCTACACCTTC
- TRBJ2-7 TRBV5-1 TRBD2 CASSWRTSGRNASYEQYF TGCGCCAGCAGCTGGCGGACTAGCGGGAGGAATGCCTCCTACGAGCAGTACTTC
many TRBJ2-7 TRBV5-1 - CASSSGVSYEQYF TGCGCCAGCAGCTCTGGGGTCTCCTACGAGCAGTACTTC
many TRBJ1-2 TRBV29-1 - CSVPQSGAQYGYTF TGCAGCGTCCCGCAATCGGGGGCGCAATATGGCTACACCTTC
many TRBJ2-2 TRBV5-1 - CASSWTKFTGELFF TGCGCCAGCAGCTGGACCAAATTCACCGGGGAGCTGTTTTTT
many TRBJ2-7 TRBV6-5 - CASRPAGTIYEQYF TGTGCCAGCAGGCCGGCCGGGACCATCTACGAGCAGTACTTC
many TRBJ2-7 TRBV29-1 - CSVEDRRSPYAEQYF TGCAGCGTTGAAGATCGGCGCAGCCCGTACGCCGAGCAGTACTTC
- TRBJ2-2 TRBV27 TRBD2 CASSLKLGGTTGELFF TGTGCCAGCAGTTTGAAACTGGGGGGGACCACCGGGGAGCTGTTTTTT
many TRBJ1-1 TRBV2 - CASSVYKGSPTEAFF TGTGCCAGCAGTGTTTACAAGGGTTCCCCAACTGAAGCTTTCTTT
many TRBJ2-7 TRBV7-9 - CASSPSLYYEQYF TGTGCCAGCAGCCCGAGCCTGTACTACGAGCAGTACTTC
many TRBJ1-1 TRBV15 - CATSRPSDGNTEAFF TGTGCCACCAGCAGACCATCCGATGGGAACACTGAAGCTTTCTTT
few TRBJ2-7 TRBV3-1 TRBD1 CASSSGVRDSKYEQYF TGTGCCAGCAGCTCAGGGGTCCGGGACAGTAAGTACGAGCAGTACTTC